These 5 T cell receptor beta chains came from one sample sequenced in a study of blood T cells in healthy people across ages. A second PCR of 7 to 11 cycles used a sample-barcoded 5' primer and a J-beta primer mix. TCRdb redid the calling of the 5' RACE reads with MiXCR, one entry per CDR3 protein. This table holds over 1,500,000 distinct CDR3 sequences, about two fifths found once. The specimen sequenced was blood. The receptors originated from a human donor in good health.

The CDR3 DNA reads TGTGCCAGCAGTTACTCTCGACAGGGCATTCAGTACTTC. Translating it yields CASSYSRQGIQYF. The rearrangement uses TRBV6-2 or TRBV6-3 and TRBJ2-4; 7 bases align to TRBD1. CDR1 and CDR2 from the germline V gene are MNHEY and SVGEGT. The CDR3 has 13 residues. The junction had 2 bases not matched to a gene; V was cut back by 0 bases and J by 9 bases.

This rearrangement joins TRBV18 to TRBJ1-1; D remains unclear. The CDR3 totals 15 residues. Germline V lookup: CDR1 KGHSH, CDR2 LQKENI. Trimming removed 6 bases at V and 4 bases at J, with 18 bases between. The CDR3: CASSLTGERGTEAFF. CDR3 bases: TGTGCCAGCTCTCTCACCGGGGAACGCGGCACTGAAGCTTTCTTT.

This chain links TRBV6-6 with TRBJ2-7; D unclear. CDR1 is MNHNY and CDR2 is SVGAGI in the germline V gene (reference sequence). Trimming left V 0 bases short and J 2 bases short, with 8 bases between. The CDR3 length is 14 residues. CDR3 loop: CASSYSVRTYEQYF. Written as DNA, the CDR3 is TGTGCCAGCAGTTACTCAGTTCGGACCTACGAGCAGTACTTC.

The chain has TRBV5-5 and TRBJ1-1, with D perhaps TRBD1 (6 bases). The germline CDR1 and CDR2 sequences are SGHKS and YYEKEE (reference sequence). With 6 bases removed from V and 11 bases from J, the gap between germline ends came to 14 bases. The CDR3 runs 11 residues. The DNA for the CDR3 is TGTGCCAGCAATTCAGGGGTCTTTGCTTTCTTT. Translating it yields CASNSGVFAFF.

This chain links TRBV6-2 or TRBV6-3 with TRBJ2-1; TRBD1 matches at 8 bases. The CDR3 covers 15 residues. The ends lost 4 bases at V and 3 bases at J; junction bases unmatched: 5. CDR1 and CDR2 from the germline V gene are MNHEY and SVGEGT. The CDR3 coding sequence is TGTGCCAGCAGTTGGGACAGGACTTTCTACAATGAGCAGTTCTTC. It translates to CASSWDRTFYNEQFF.